Presented here are 24 T cell receptor beta chains from one specimen sequenced in a study of T cells in Graves' hyperthyroidism and ophthalmopathy. TCR beta CDR3 regions were amplified from RNA. First-round RT-PCR with HTBI primers amplified the TCR CDR3 region. TCRdb called the multiplex PCR reads again in MiXCR, with one record for every CDR3 protein. The sample includes around 720,000 distinct CDR3 sequences, roughly a third of them seen just once. Sequenced material: blood. The receptors shown here come from a woman in her 40s with Graves' hyperthyroidism.

The CDR3 DNA follows: TGCAGTGCTAGAGATCAAGCACAGCTGAACACTGAAGCTTTCTTT. Its protein is CSARDQAQLNTEAFF. V and J are TRBV20-1 and TRBJ1-1, with D uncertain. The germline V gene encodes CDR1 DFQATT and CDR2 SNEGSKA (reference sequence). The CDR3 length is 15 residues. V lost 0 bases and J 0 bases, leaving 11 bases between the germline ends.

Many counts were recorded for this clonotype. V gene TRBV7-2 combines with J gene TRBJ1-6; D perhaps matches TRBD1 (5 bases). CDR1 SGHTA and CDR2 FQGNSA come from the germline V gene. This CDR3 has 15 residues. The V and J ends lost 1 base and 10 bases respectively, with 14 bases between them. This chain's CDR3 is CASSLGQGASSPLHF. In nucleotides, the CDR3 is TGTGCCAGCAGCTTAGGGCAGGGCGCATCCTCACCCCTCCACTTT.

On this clonotype: A junction end diverges from the germline sequence, so it may reflect a read error. This chain links TRBV7-2 with TRBJ1-6; D might be TRBD1 (5 bases). CDR1 is SGHTA, CDR2 FQGNSA, per germline. This CDR3 comprises 13 residues. The DNA for the CDR3 is TGCGCCAGCAGCCCCGTGGGGGAAGGACCCCTCCACTTT. Amino acids: CASSPVGEGPLHF.

The rearrangement links TRBV12-3 or TRBV12-4 to TRBJ2-7; D is unresolved. Trimming pared 5 bases from V and 3 bases from J, leaving 8 bases between. CDR3 length: 12 residues. The CDR3 coding sequence is TGTGCCAGCAGTCCCAGTTACTACGAGCAGTACTTC. This codes for CASSPSYYEQYF.

CDR3 sequence (DNA): TGTGCCAGCAGTTTTGGGGTTGGCGACACCATATATTTT. It translates to CASSFGVGDTIYF. The V and J genes are TRBV7-8 and TRBJ1-3; unclear D gene. Trimming cost V 6 bases and J 8 bases, with 14 bases left between them. CDR1 is SGHVS and CDR2 is FQNEAQ in the germline V gene. The CDR3 loop spans 13 amino acids.

CDR3 residues: CASSSGLLNTEAFF. CDR3 bases: TGTGCCAGCAGTTCGGGACTCTTGAACACTGAAGCTTTCTTT. The V call is TRBV12-3 or TRBV12-4, the J call TRBJ1-1, with TRBD1 as a possible D gene (5 bases). V shed 4 bases and J shed 0 bases, with 9 bases lying between them. This CDR3 contains 14 residues.

This clonotype occurred a few times. In DNA form, the CDR3 reads TGTGCCATCACCTCCGGGACTAGCGCCGGGGAGCTGTTTTTT. Amino acids: CAITSGTSAGELFF. The chain carries TRBV12-3 or TRBV12-4 and TRBJ2-2, with 10 bases fitting TRBD2. Trimming at V came to 10 bases and at J to 6 bases, leaving 8 bases not matched to a gene. The CDR3 covers 14 residues.

This clonotype was counted a few times. The rearrangement uses TRBV9 and TRBJ1-1; D gene ambiguous. The CDR3 spans 14 residues. The germline V gene has CDR1 SGDLS and CDR2 YYNGEE. V was pared by 0 bases and J by 3 bases, with 9 bases between. In nucleotides, the CDR3 is TGTGCCAGCAGCGTAGTAAGTGTTGACACTGAAGCTTTCTTT. This sequence encodes CASSVVSVDTEAFF.

This clonotype was counted once. The genes are TRBV7-9 and TRBJ1-4; TRBD1 is a possible D gene (5 bases). The germline gives CDR1 SEHNR, CDR2 FQNEAQ (reference sequence). The CDR3 covers 16 residues. V gave up 5 bases and J gave up 4 bases, with 17 bases separating them. The CDR3 DNA reads as TGTGCCAGCAGCCAAGTCCTGACAGAGGGTAATGAAAAACTGTTTTTT. Its translation is CASSQVLTEGNEKLFF.

CDR3 DNA: TGTGCCAGCAGTGAAGCTTTATACGGTTACACTTCCTCTGGAAACACCATATATTTT. Amino acid sequence: CASSEALYGYTSSGNTIYF. The chain employs TRBV6-1 and TRBJ1-3; D gene unclear. V lost 0 bases, J lost 0 bases, and 18 bases lay in between. Germline V gene lookup returns CDR1 MNHNS and CDR2 SASEGT. The CDR3 has 19 amino acids.

This chain uses TRBV20-1 with TRBJ1-5; D not resolved. The J call may be wrong; the DNA end is better matched by TRBJ2-3. Germline V gives CDR1 DFQATT, CDR2 SNEGSKA (reference sequence). The CDR3 totals 15 residues. CDR3 DNA: TGCAGTGCTAGGGTCCCAGGCAGCAGCACAGATACGCAGTATTTT. Translating gives CSARVPGSSTDTQYF.

This clonotype came up many times. V and J are TRBV19 and TRBJ1-1; no definite D call. Per germline, CDR1 LNHDA and CDR2 SQIVND (reference sequence). Trimming left V 6 bases short and J 4 bases short, with 3 bases between. CDR3 length: 10 residues. This CDR3 is CASRGTEAFF. Here the CDR3 DNA reads TGTGCCAGTAGAGGCACTGAAGCTTTCTTT.

The V gene is TRBV7-9, the J gene TRBJ1-2; D remains unclear. The germline gives CDR1 SEHNR, CDR2 FQNEAQ (reference sequence). Trimming cost V 4 bases and J 1 base, with 19 bases left between them. The CDR3 is 17 amino acids. The DNA for the CDR3 is TGTGCCAGCAGCTCTGGAGACAAAGGGAGCCATAACTATGGCTACACCTTC. Residues: CASSSGDKGSHNYGYTF.

Regarding this clonotype: One base away lies a much larger clone, so this may be a sequencing read error. A read error is likely, as this CDR3 ends without the conserved phenylalanine or tryptophan. V gene TRBV7-9 combines with J gene TRBJ2-7, with TRBD1 matching over 8 bases. CDR1 and CDR2 (germline): SEHNR, FQNEAQ (reference sequence). The V gene end was trimmed by 5 bases and the J gene end by 5 bases; junction bases not matched to a gene: 11. The CDR3 length is 15 residues. CDR3 in DNA: TGTGCCAGCAGCCACAAAACCGGGACAGGAAACGAGCAGTACCTC. It codes for CASSHKTGTGNEQYL.

This chain connects TRBV6-5 to TRBJ2-7; D is uncertain. Trimming took 0 bases from V and 5 from J, leaving 11 bases between them. The germline V gene encodes CDR1 MNHEY and CDR2 SVGAGI. This CDR3 has 14 amino acids. CDR3 amino acids: CASSYSRKTHEQYF. The CDR3 bases are TGTGCCAGCAGTTACTCACGGAAGACCCACGAGCAGTACTTC.

The V gene is TRBV7-2, the J gene TRBJ2-5, with D uncertain. The ends were cut back, 3 bases at V and 5 bases at J, with 10 bases in the middle. There are 13 residues in the CDR3. Germline V gives CDR1 SGHTA, CDR2 FQGNSA. CDR3 in amino acids: CASSLTLPETQYF. The DNA for the CDR3 is TGTGCCAGCAGCTTGACTTTGCCGGAGACCCAGTACTTC.

In its sample, this clonotype was seen a few times. This chain uses TRBV7-2 with TRBJ2-7, with a weak D call TRBD1 (5 bases). From germline, CDR1 is SGHTA and CDR2 FQGNSA. Deletions cut 1 base from V and 1 base from J, with 11 bases between. This CDR3 is built from 15 residues. The CDR3 here is CASSLGRGASYEQYF. The CDR3 DNA sequence: TGTGCCAGCAGCTTAGGTAGGGGCGCATCCTACGAGCAGTACTTC.

This clonotype was seen more than once but under ten times. This chain links TRBV12-3 or TRBV12-4 with TRBJ1-5, with 8 bases that match TRBD1. This CDR3 region has 14 residues. Trimming cost V 6 bases and J 2 bases; bases outside gene matches: 3. CDR3 sequence: CASRQDRGNQPQHF. The CDR3 region has the DNA TGTGCCAGCAGGCAGGACAGGGGCAATCAGCCCCAGCATTTT.

In regard to this clonotype: A much larger clone lies one base from this, so it may be a read error. This chain joins TRBV2 and TRBJ2-7, with a weak D call TRBD2 (6 bases). The CDR3 runs to 16 residues. Trimming shortened V by 3 bases and J by 3 bases, and 18 bases separated the two germline ends. Per the germline V gene, CDR1 is SNHLY and CDR2 is FYNNEI. The CDR3 spells CASSDELLAWDYEQYF. The CDR3 DNA reads TGTGCCAGCAGTGACGAGCTGCTAGCGTGGGACTACGAGCAGTACTTC.

This clonotype has a handful of counts. The gene calls are TRBV7-9 and TRBJ2-1; no definite D call. Germline V gives CDR1 SEHNR, CDR2 FQNEAQ (reference sequence). There are 12 residues in the CDR3. Trimming cost V 1 base and J 6 bases, with 4 bases left between them. DNA for the CDR3: TGTGCCAGCAGCTTAGGGAGCAATGAGCAGTTCTTC. This sequence encodes CASSLGSNEQFF.

This clonotype appeared a few times. This rearrangement joins TRBV20-1 to TRBJ2-5, with D perhaps given as TRBD1 or TRBD2 (5 bases each). The CDR3 runs to 13 residues. The germline gives CDR1 DFQATT, CDR2 SNEGSKA (reference sequence). The ends were cut back, 7 bases at V and 0 bases at J, with 12 bases in the middle. This CDR3 is CSGGLGNQETQYF. DNA of the CDR3: TGCAGTGGGGGGTTGGGGAACCAAGAGACCCAGTACTTC.

This clonotype was detected ten times or more. V is TRBV7-9 and J is TRBJ2-7; no reliable D call. This CDR3 region has 14 residues. CDR1 and CDR2 from the germline V gene are SEHNR and FQNEAQ (reference sequence). Trimming took 4 bases from V and 3 from J, leaving 13 bases between them. CDR3 nucleotide sequence: TGTGCCAGCAGCTCGGCCAGGAAAATCTACGAGCAGTACTTC. It is translated as CASSSARKIYEQYF.

The rearrangement joins TRBV7-9 to TRBJ2-7; no clear D gene. The CDR3 is 13 residues long. The V end lost 8 bases, the J end lost 1 base, and 12 bases lay between the germline ends. CDR1 and CDR2 from the germline V gene are SEHNR and FQNEAQ (reference sequence). CDR3 sequence: CASSHKDSYEQYF. In DNA form, the CDR3 reads TGTGCCAGCTCGCATAAAGATTCCTACGAGCAGTACTTC.

This clonotype was observed a handful of times. V is TRBV5-1 and J is TRBJ2-7; 7 nucleotides match TRBD1. V was pared by 4 bases and J by 3 bases, with 10 bases of the junction left unmatched. Germline V gene data show CDR1 as SGHRS and CDR2 as YFSETQ. The CDR3 has 15 amino acids. The CDR3 DNA is TGCGCCAGCAGCATCGGGGACAGAAATCTCTACGAGCAGTACTTC. It yields the protein CASSIGDRNLYEQYF.